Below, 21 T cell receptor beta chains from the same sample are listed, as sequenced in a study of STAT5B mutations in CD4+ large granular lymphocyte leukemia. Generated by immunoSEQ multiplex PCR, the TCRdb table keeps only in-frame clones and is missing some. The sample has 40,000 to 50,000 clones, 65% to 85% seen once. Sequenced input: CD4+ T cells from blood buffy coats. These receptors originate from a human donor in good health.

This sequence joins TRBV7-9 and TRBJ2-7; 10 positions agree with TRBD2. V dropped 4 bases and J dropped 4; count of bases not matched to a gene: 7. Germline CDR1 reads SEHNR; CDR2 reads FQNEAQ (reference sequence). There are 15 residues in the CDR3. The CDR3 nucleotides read TGTGCCAGCAGCTCAGTCGGACTAGCGGCTTACGAGCAGTACTTC. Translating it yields CASSSVGLAAYEQYF.

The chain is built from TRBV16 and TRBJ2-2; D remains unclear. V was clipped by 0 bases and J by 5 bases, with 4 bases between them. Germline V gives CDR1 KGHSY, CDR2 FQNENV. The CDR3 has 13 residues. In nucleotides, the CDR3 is TGTGCCAGCAGCCAATCGGGGACCGGGGAGCTGTTTTTT. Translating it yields CASSQSGTGELFF.

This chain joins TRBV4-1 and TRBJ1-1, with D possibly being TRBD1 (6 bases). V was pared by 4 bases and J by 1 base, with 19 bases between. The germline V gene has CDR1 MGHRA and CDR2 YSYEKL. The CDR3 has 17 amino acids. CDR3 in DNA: TGCGCCAGCAGCCTACCCCCCCGGGACACGAAGAACACTGAAGCTTTCTTT. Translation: CASSLPPRDTKNTEAFF.

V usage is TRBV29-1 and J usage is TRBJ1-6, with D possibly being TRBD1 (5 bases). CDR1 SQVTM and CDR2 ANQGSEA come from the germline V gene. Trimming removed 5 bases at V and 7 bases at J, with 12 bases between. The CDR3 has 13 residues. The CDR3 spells CSVTTAGNSPLHF. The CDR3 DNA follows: TGCAGCGTTACGACAGCTGGGAATTCACCCCTCCACTTT.

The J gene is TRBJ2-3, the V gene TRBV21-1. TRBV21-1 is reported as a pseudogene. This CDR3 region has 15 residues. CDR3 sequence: CASSKGMVRSDTQYF. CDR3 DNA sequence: TGTGCCAGCAGCAAAGGTATGGTAAGGTCAGATACGCAGTATTTT.

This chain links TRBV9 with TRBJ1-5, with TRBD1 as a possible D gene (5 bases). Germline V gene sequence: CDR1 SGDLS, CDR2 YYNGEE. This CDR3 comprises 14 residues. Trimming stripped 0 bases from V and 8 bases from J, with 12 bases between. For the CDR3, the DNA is TGTGCCAGCAGCGTAGGCCAGTGGGGGAAGCCCCAGCATTTT. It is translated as CASSVGQWGKPQHF.

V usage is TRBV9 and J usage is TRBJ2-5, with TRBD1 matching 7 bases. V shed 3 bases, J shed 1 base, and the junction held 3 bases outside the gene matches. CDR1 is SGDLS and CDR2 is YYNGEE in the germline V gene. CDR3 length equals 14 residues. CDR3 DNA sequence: TGTGCCAGCAGCGAGGGACAGCTCCAAGAGACCCAGTACTTC. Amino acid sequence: CASSEGQLQETQYF.

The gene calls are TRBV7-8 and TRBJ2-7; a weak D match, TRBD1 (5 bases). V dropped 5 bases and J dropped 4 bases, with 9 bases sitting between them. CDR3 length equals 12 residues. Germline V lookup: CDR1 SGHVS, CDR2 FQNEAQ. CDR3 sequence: CASSTRVYEQYF. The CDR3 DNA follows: TGTGCCAGCAGCACCAGGGTTTACGAGCAGTACTTC. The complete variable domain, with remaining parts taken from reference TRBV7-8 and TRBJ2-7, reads GAGVSQSPRYKVAKRGQDVALRCDPISGHVSLFWYQQALGQGPEFLTYFQNEAQLDKSGLPSDRFFAERPEGSVSTLKIQRTQQEDSAVYLCASSTRVYEQYFGPGTRLTVT.

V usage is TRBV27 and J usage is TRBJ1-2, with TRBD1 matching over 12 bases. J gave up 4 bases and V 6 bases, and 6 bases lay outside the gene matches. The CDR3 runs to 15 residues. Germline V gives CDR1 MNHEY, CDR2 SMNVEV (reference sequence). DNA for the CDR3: TGTGCCAGCAGCAATTGGGGACAGGGGGCCTATGGCTACACCTTC. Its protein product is CASSNWGQGAYGYTF.

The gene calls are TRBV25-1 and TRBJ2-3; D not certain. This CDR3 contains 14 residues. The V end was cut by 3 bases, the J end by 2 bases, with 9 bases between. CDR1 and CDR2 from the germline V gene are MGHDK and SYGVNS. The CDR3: CASSDASFTDTQYF. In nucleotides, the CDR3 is TGTGCCAGCAGTGATGCCAGCTTCACAGATACGCAGTATTTT.

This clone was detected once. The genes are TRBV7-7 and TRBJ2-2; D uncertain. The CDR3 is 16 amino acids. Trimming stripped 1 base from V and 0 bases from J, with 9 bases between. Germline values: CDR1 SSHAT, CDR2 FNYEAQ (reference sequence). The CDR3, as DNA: TGTGCCAGCAGCTTAGGGGTGGCCACGAACACCGGGGAGCTGTTTTTT. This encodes CASSLGVATNTGELFF.

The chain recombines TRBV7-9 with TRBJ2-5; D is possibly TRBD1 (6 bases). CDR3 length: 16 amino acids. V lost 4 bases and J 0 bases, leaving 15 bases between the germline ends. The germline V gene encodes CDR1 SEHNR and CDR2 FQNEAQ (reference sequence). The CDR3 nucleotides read TGTGCCAGCAGCTACCGCGGACAGCCCTACCAAGAGACCCAGTACTTC. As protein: CASSYRGQPYQETQYF.

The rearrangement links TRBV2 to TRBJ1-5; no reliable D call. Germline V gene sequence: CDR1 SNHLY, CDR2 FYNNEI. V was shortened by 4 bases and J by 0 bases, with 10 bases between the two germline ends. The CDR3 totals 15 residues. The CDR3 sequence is CASSGSGNSNQPQHF. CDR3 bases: TGTGCCAGCAGTGGCTCGGGGAATAGCAATCAGCCCCAGCATTTT.

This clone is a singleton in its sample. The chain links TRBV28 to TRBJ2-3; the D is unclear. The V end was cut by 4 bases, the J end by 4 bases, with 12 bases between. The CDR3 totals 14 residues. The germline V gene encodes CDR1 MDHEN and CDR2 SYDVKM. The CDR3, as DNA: TGTGCCAGCAGTTCCCCTGCCGCTGCAGATACGCAGTATTTT. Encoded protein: CASSSPAAADTQYF.

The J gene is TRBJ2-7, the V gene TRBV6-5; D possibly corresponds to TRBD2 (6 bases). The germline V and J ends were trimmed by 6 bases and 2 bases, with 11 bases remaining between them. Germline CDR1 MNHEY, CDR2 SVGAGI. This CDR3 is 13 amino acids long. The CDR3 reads CASRRGLPYEQYF. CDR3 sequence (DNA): TGTGCCAGCAGACGGGGACTGCCCTACGAGCAGTACTTC.

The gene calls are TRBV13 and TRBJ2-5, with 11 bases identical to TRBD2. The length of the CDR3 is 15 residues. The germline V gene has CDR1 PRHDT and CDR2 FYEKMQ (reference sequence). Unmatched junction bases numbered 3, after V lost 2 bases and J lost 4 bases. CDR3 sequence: CASSLLAGGRETQYF. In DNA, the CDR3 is TGTGCCAGCAGCTTACTAGCGGGGGGAAGAGAGACCCAGTACTTC.

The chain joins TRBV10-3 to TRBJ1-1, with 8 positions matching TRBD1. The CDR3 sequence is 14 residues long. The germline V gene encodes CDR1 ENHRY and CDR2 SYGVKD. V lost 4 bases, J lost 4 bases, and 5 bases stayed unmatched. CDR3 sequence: CAISASGQVTEAFF. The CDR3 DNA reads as TGTGCCATCAGTGCATCGGGACAGGTCACTGAAGCTTTCTTT.

Here the CDR3 reads CAWDGQGVQPQHF. The CDR3 coding sequence is TGTGCCTGGGACGGACAGGGGGTTCAGCCCCAGCATTTT. The V gene is TRBV30, the J gene TRBJ1-5; 10 positions match TRBD1. The CDR3 sequence is 13 residues long. V lost 5 bases and J lost 6; bases outside the gene matches: 4. Germline CDR1 GTSNPN, CDR2 SVGIG (reference sequence).

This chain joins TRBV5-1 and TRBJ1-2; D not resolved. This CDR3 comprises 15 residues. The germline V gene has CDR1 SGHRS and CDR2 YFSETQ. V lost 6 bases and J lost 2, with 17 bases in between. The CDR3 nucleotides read TGCGCCAGCATCCCGGGAGGGTTTGGAAACTATGGCTACACCTTC. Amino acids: CASIPGGFGNYGYTF.

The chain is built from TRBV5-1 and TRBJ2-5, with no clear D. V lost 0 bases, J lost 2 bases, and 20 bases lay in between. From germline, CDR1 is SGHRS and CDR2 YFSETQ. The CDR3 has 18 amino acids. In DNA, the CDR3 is TGCGCCAGCAGCTTGGCCCTGGCTCCCTTGCCGAAACAAGAGACCCAGTACTTC. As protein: CASSLALAPLPKQETQYF.

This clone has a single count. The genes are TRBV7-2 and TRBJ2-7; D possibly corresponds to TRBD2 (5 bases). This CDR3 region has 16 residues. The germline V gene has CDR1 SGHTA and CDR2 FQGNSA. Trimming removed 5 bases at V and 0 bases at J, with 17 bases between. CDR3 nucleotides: TGTGCCAGCAGCCCTACCCACTGGGCGGGCTCCTACGAGCAGTACTTC. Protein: CASSPTHWAGSYEQYF.